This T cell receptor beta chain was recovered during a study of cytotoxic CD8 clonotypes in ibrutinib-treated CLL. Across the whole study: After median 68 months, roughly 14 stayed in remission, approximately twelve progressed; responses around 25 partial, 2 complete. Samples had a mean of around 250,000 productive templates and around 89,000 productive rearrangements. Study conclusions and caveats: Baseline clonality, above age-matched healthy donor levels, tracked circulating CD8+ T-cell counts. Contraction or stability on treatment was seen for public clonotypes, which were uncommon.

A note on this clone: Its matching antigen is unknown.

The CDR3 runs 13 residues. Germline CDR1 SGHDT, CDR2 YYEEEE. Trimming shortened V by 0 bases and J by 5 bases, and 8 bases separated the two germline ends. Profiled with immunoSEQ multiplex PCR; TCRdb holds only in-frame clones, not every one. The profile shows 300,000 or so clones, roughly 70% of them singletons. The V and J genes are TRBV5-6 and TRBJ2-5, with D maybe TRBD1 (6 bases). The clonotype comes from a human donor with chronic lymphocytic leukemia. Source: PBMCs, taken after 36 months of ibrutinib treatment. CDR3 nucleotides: TGTGCCAGCAGCTTGGCTGGGGGCGAGACCCAGTACTTC. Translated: CASSLAGGETQYF.